A selection of T cell receptor beta chains follows, all from one sample in a study of blood T cell repertoires in COVID-19. Profiling relied on immunoSEQ multiplex PCR, and the TCRdb table lists in-frame clones only, not all of them. The sample carries more than 200,000 clones, approximately 86% recorded once. Material: peripheral blood. The receptors were sampled from a man younger than 45 with active or convalescent COVID-19. Each CDR3 is given with its conserved first and last residue. A D gene is named only where the DNA matches it firmly. The listing skips clone size in some rows; elsewhere it reads once, few, many or a size class.

J gene,D gene,clone size,V gene,CDR3 DNA,CDR3 protein
TRBJ2-2,.,.,TRBV3-1/TRBV3-2,TGTGCCAGCAGCCCCGGAGGGCGGGGTTCAAGGGTGGTGAACACCGGGGAGCTGTTTTTT,CASSPGGRGSRVVNTGELFF
TRBJ1-5,.,once,TRBV6-5,TGTGCCAGCAGTTACGGGGGGTATAGCAATCAGCCCCAGCATTTT,CASSYGGYSNQPQHF
TRBJ2-1,.,.,TRBV7-2,TGTGCCAGCAGCTTATATTATCGCGGGGAGAGAGGGAATGAGCAGTTCTTC,CASSLYYRGERGNEQFF
TRBJ2-4,.,.,TRBV12-3/TRBV12-4,TGTGCCAGCACAAAAGACACTCGAATTCAGTACTTC,CASTKDTRIQYF
TRBJ1-2,.,once,TRBV15,TGTGCCACCAGCAGAGGAGGCGGAAACTATGGCTACACCTTC,CATSRGGGNYGYTF
TRBJ2-7,.,.,TRBV5-6,TGTGCCAGCAGCCTCATGAGTTCTAGCTCCTACGAGCAGTACTTC,CASSLMSSSSYEQYF
TRBJ1-2,TRBD1,.,TRBV16,TGTGCCAGCAGCCAAGACAGGGGGTATGGCTACACCTTC,CASSQDRGYGYTF
TRBJ1-1,TRBD1,.,TRBV7-3,TGTGCCAGCAGCTTCAGACAGGGTGAGGCTTTCTTT,CASSFRQGEAFF
TRBJ1-2,.,.,TRBV7-2,TGTGCCAGCGGATACTCCGTACCTAGTGGTGGCTACACCTTC,CASGYSVPSGGYTF
TRBJ1-2,TRBD1,many,TRBV7-8,TGTGCCAGCAGCTTAACCACCGTCGGGACAGGGAATGGCTACACCTTC,CASSLTTVGTGNGYTF
TRBJ2-2,TRBD2,few,TRBV7-2,TGTGCCAGCACCGGACTAGCGGGGGGGTTGAACACCGGGGAGCTGTTTTTT,CASTGLAGGLNTGELFF
TRBJ1-5,.,few,TRBV6-2/TRBV6-3,TGTGCCAGCAGTTTGGACCGACAGGGCAATCAGCCCCAGCATTTT,CASSLDRQGNQPQHF
TRBJ1-2,.,.,TRBV20-1,TGCAGTGGACAGTCAGACTATGGCTACACCTTC,CSGQSDYGYTF
TRBJ2-1,TRBD2,.,TRBV19,TGTGCCAGTAGCCGACTAGCTGGTGGTTTCGATGAGCAGTTCTTC,CASSRLAGGFDEQFF
TRBJ2-2,.,.,TRBV5-4,TGTGCCAGCAGCTTGGTGTCGGCGGCGACCGGGGAGCTGTTTTTT,CASSLVSAATGELFF
TRBJ2-2,.,.,TRBV7-2,TGTGCCAGCAGCTTAGCGGGGGGTGTCGCCGGGGAGCTGTTTTTT,CASSLAGGVAGELFF
TRBJ2-5,TRBD1,few,TRBV15,TGTGCCACCAGCAGACCCCGGGACAGGGTATCCCAAGAGACCCAGTACTTC,CATSRPRDRVSQETQYF
TRBJ1-4,.,.,TRBV12-3/TRBV12-4,TGTGCCAGCACCCTGGGGGGGATCGAAAAACTGTTTTTT,CASTLGGIEKLFF
TRBJ2-5,.,.,TRBV12-3/TRBV12-4,TGTGCCAGCAGTTTACAGGAAGAGACCCAGTACTTC,CASSLQEETQYF
TRBJ1-2,.,.,TRBV5-1,TGCGCCAGCAGCTCGGATCTCTCAGCGCATGGCTACACCTTC,CASSSDLSAHGYTF
TRBJ1-2,TRBD1,.,TRBV12-3/TRBV12-4,TGTGCCAGCAGTTTAGGGGGACAGGCGCACACCTTC,CASSLGGQAHTF
TRBJ1-4,.,.,TRBV6-6,TGTGCCAGCAATAACGAGCTTGCAACTAATGAAAAACTGTTTTTT,CASNNELATNEKLFF
TRBJ1-1,.,once,TRBV19,TGTGCCAGTACCACCGGGGGTAACACTGAAGCTTTCTTT,CASTTGGNTEAFF
TRBJ1-6,TRBD1,once,TRBV7-9,TGTGCCAGCAGCCAGGGACAGGGAATAGATTCACCCCTCCACTTT,CASSQGQGIDSPLHF
TRBJ2-7,TRBD2,few,TRBV10-2,TGCGCCAGCAGTGAGGCGAAACTAGCGGCGCCCGACGAGCAGTACTTC,CASSEAKLAAPDEQYF
TRBJ2-3,TRBD1,.,TRBV19,TGTGCCAGTTTTAGGGACAGGGGCACAGATACGCAGTATTTT,CASFRDRGTDTQYF
TRBJ1-1,.,.,TRBV19,TGTGCCAGTAGTATAATCGGGGGGACAACGAACACTGAAGCTTTCTTT,CASSIIGGTTNTEAFF
TRBJ1-5,.,.,TRBV19,TGTGCCAGTAGTATATCAGTACAGCCCCAGCATTTT,CASSISVQPQHF
TRBJ2-1,.,once,TRBV30,TGTGCCTTAAACTCCTTTGGGACTGGCGATGAGCAGTTCTTC,CALNSFGTGDEQFF
TRBJ2-3,TRBD1,.,TRBV18,TGTGCCAGCTCACCACCATTTGGGACAGGGGGCTATGGCACAGATACGCAGTATTTT,CASSPPFGTGGYGTDTQYF
TRBJ1-5,TRBD1,few,TRBV29-1,TGCAGCGTTACAGGGGACGTGAATCAGCCCCAGCATTTT,CSVTGDVNQPQHF
TRBJ2-1,TRBD2,.,TRBV9,TGTGCCAGCAGCGTAGGACTAGCGGGGTCCTACAATGAGCAGTTCTTC,CASSVGLAGSYNEQFF
TRBJ1-2,TRBD1,.,TRBV10-2,TGCGCCAGCAGGGATACAGGGGATAACTATGGCTACACCTTC,CASRDTGDNYGYTF
TRBJ2-3,TRBD1,.,TRBV18,TGTGCCAGCTCACCGCAACCACCGGGACAGGGGGCTTATACGCAGTATTTT,CASSPQPPGQGAYTQYF
TRBJ2-3,TRBD2,.,TRBV27,TGTGCCAGCAGGAGCGGGGGGATCACAGATACGCAGTATTTT,CASRSGGITDTQYF
TRBJ1-1,.,once,TRBV5-4,TGTGCCAGCAGCTGGACCACAGGGACTGAAGCTTTCTTT,CASSWTTGTEAFF